The text below deals with one T cell receptor (beta chain). This record belongs to a study of blood T cell repertoires in COVID-19. Produced via immunoSEQ multiplex PCR; TCRdb's table is partial and in-frame only. In the table there are some 200,000 clones, about 85% of which are singletons. CDR1 and CDR2 (germline): SGHDN, FVKESK. V was trimmed by 3 bases and J by 1 base, leaving 9 bases between them. This CDR3 comprises 14 residues. This sequence was found in an elderly woman in a cohort sampled during active or convalescent COVID-19. The J gene is TRBJ1-1, the V gene TRBV14; D is unresolved. The sample consisted of peripheral blood. The CDR3 protein is CASSHYRRNTEAFF. The CDR3 region has the DNA TGTGCCAGCAGCCACTACCGGAGGAACACTGAAGCTTTCTTT.